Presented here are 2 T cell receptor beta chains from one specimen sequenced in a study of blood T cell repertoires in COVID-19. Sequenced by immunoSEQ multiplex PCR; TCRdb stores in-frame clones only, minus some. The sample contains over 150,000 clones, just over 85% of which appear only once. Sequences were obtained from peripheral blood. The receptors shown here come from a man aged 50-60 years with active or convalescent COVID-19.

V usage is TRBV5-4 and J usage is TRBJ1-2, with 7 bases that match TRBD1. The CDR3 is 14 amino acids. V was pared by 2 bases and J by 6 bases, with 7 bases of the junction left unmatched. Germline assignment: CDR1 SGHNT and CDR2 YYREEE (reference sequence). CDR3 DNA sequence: TGTGCCAGCAGCTTAACTCAGGGGGTAAATGGCTACACCTTC. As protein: CASSLTQGVNGYTF.

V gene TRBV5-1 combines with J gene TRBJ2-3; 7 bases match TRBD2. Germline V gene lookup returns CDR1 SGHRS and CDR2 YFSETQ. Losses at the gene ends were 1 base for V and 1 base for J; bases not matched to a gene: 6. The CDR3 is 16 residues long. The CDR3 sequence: CASSLQASGRTDTQYF. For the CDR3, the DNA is TGCGCCAGCAGCTTGCAGGCTAGCGGCCGCACAGATACGCAGTATTTT.